The rows below give T cell receptor beta chains drawn from one sample of a study of T cell responses to AZD1222 COVID-19 vaccine. Some clones are missing from TCRdb's copy, which holds only in-frame ones; the method was immunoSEQ multiplex PCR. The table includes 250,000 to 300,000 clones, 90% to 95% detected once. Material: peripheral blood, obtained 28 days after the second AZD1222 dose. The receptor source for this set is an adult who received the AZD1222 COVID-19 vaccine. CDR3s include the opening cysteine and the closing phenylalanine or tryptophan. A D gene is named only where the DNA matches it firmly. Clone size is stated in some rows and not others, as once, few, many or a class when expanded.

>.|.|TRBJ2-7|TRBV4-1
TGCGCCAGCAGCCCGAGACGGAGGGAGAACGAGCAGTACTTC
CASSPRRRENEQYF
>.|.|TRBJ1-3|TRBV6-5
TGTGCCAGCAGCGATTTTGGAAACACCATATATTTT
CASSDFGNTIYF
>.|.|TRBJ2-7|TRBV9
TGTGCCAGCAGCGTAGAGCCCAGGGCGAACGACGAGCAGTACTTC
CASSVEPRANDEQYF
>.|TRBD2|TRBJ2-5|TRBV3-1/TRBV3-2
TGTGCCAGCAGCCAAGGGGGACTAGCGGGACGGGAGACCCAGTACTTC
CASSQGGLAGRETQYF
>.|.|TRBJ2-2|TRBV27
TGTGCCAGCAGCGGGATCCCGGGCACCGGGGAGCTGTTTTTT
CASSGIPGTGELFF
>.|.|TRBJ2-1|TRBV20-1
TGCATGATAACAGGCTCCAATGAGCAGTTCTTC
CMITGSNEQFF
>.|.|TRBJ2-7|TRBV2
TGTGCCAGCAGCCAGTTCTACGAGCAGTACTTC
CASSQFYEQYF
>.|.|TRBJ2-7|TRBV28
TGTGCCAGCAGTTTGCAATACCCACGGGCCGACGAGCAGTACTTC
CASSLQYPRADEQYF
>.|TRBD2|TRBJ2-3|TRBV7-6
TGTGCCAGCAGCTTAGGCCTAGCGGGAGCGGGCACAGATACGCAGTATTTT
CASSLGLAGAGTDTQYF
>.|.|TRBJ2-2|TRBV14
TGTGCCAGCAGCCCCTATGGCGGGGAGCTGTTTTTT
CASSPYGGELFF
>.|.|TRBJ1-1|TRBV3-1/TRBV3-2
TGTGCCAGCAGCCAAGAGAGGGGTTTCACTGAAGCTTTCTTT
CASSQERGFTEAFF
>.|.|TRBJ2-7|TRBV4-2
TGTGCCAGCAGCCACGGGCGGGGACGCTCCTACGAGCAGTACTTC
CASSHGRGRSYEQYF
>.|.|TRBJ2-3|TRBV15
TGTGCCACCAGCAGAGATCTAGCGACAGATACGCAGTATTTT
CATSRDLATDTQYF
>.|.|TRBJ2-6|TRBV5-1
TGCGCCAGCAGCCTCGGTGGAGGGGACATCTCTGGGGCCAACGTCCTGACTTTC
CASSLGGGDISGANVLTF
>.|.|TRBJ1-1|TRBV24-1
TGTGCCACCAGTGTTGGTCCCGCTGAAGCTTTCTTT
CATSVGPAEAFF
>.|.|TRBJ1-4|TRBV28
TGTGCCAGCAGTTTCCTTTCTCTGAGACTTAGTGAAAAACTGTTTTTT
CASSFLSLRLSEKLFF
>.|.|TRBJ2-7|TRBV13
TGTGCCAGCAGCTTGGGGTACGGGGGCCCGCACTACGAGCAGTACTTC
CASSLGYGGPHYEQYF
>.|.|TRBJ2-1|TRBV28
TGTGCCAGCAGTTTCGGAATAGGAGGTCGACACAATGAGCAGTTCTTC
CASSFGIGGRHNEQFF
>.|.|TRBJ2-1|TRBV2
TGTGCCAGCAACTACAGGGACCCCTACAATGAGCAGTTCTTC
CASNYRDPYNEQFF
>.|.|TRBJ2-2|TRBV12-3/TRBV12-4
TGTGCCAGCCTTGGGGGCACCGGGGAGCTGTTTTTT
CASLGGTGELFF
>.|TRBD1|TRBJ1-5|TRBV7-2
TGTGCCAGCAGCTTAGGCAGGGGGCTCGGGCAGCCCCAGCATTTT
CASSLGRGLGQPQHF
>.|.|TRBJ2-3|TRBV4-1
TGCGCCAGCAGCCTGGGGGTCCTCACAGATACGCAGTATTTT
CASSLGVLTDTQYF
>.|.|TRBJ1-4|TRBV7-9
TGTGCCAGCAGCAACGGACGGGCAACTAATGAAAAACTGTTTTTT
CASSNGRATNEKLFF
>.|.|TRBJ2-1|TRBV5-6
TGTGCCAGCAGCTTTTCCATCGGCAATGAGCAGTTCTTC
CASSFSIGNEQFF
>.|TRBD1|TRBJ1-1|TRBV5-1
TGCGCCAGCAGCTTGGCCCAGGGGGGGCCCATGAACACTGAAGCTTTCTTT
CASSLAQGGPMNTEAFF
>.|.|TRBJ2-3|TRBV19
TGTGCCAGTAGTATAGGGGCCTTCACAGATACGCAGTATTTT
CASSIGAFTDTQYF
>.|.|TRBJ1-1|TRBV28
TGTGCCAGCAGTTTATTTGGCGCGGAGAACACTGAAGCTTTCTTT
CASSLFGAENTEAFF
>.|.|TRBJ2-2|TRBV19
TGTGCCTCAAACCGGGACCCTGTGAACACCGGGGAGCTGTTTTTT
CASNRDPVNTGELFF
>.|.|TRBJ2-2|TRBV5-4
TGTGCCAGCAGCTTGGGGACTGACACCGGGGAGCTGTTTTTT
CASSLGTDTGELFF
>once|.|TRBJ2-1|TRBV10-3
TGTGCCATCAAGGGCAGCCACTACAATGAGCAGTTCTTC
CAIKGSHYNEQFF
>few|.|TRBJ1-3|TRBV7-3
TGTGCCAGCAGCTTAACGGGGGCAGGGAGAGGAAACACCATATATTTT
CASSLTGAGRGNTIYF
>.|.|TRBJ2-2|TRBV19
TGTGCCAGTAGTATACGGCAGGGCCGCTCGGGGACCGGGGAGCTGTTTTTT
CASSIRQGRSGTGELFF
>.|TRBD1|TRBJ1-1|TRBV12-3/TRBV12-4
TGTGCCAGCAGTACACAGGGGGCGACTGAAGCTTTCTTT
CASSTQGATEAFF